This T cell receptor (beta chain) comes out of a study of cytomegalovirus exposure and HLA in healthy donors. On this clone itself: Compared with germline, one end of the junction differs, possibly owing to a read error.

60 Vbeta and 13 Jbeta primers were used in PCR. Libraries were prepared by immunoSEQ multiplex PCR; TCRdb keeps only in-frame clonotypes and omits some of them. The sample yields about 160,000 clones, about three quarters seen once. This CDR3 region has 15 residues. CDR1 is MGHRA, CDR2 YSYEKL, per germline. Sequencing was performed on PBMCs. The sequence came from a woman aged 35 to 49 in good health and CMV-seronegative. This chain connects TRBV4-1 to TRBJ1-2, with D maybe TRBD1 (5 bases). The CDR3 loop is CASRSIRGLIDGYPF. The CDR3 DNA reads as TGCGCCAGCAGAAGTATTAGGGGACTAATCGATGGCTACCCCTTC.